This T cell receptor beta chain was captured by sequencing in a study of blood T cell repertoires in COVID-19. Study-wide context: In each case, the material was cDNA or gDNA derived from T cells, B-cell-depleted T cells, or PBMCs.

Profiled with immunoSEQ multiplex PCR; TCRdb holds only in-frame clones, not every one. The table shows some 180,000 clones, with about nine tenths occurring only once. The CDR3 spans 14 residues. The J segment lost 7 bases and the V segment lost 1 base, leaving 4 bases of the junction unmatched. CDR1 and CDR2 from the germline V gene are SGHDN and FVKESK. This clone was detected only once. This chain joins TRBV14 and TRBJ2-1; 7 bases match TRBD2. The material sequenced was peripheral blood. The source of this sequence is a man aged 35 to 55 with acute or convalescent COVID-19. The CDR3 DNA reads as TGTGCCAGCAGCCAAGCTGCGGGGGTTAATGAGCAGTTCTTC. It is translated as CASSQAAGVNEQFF.